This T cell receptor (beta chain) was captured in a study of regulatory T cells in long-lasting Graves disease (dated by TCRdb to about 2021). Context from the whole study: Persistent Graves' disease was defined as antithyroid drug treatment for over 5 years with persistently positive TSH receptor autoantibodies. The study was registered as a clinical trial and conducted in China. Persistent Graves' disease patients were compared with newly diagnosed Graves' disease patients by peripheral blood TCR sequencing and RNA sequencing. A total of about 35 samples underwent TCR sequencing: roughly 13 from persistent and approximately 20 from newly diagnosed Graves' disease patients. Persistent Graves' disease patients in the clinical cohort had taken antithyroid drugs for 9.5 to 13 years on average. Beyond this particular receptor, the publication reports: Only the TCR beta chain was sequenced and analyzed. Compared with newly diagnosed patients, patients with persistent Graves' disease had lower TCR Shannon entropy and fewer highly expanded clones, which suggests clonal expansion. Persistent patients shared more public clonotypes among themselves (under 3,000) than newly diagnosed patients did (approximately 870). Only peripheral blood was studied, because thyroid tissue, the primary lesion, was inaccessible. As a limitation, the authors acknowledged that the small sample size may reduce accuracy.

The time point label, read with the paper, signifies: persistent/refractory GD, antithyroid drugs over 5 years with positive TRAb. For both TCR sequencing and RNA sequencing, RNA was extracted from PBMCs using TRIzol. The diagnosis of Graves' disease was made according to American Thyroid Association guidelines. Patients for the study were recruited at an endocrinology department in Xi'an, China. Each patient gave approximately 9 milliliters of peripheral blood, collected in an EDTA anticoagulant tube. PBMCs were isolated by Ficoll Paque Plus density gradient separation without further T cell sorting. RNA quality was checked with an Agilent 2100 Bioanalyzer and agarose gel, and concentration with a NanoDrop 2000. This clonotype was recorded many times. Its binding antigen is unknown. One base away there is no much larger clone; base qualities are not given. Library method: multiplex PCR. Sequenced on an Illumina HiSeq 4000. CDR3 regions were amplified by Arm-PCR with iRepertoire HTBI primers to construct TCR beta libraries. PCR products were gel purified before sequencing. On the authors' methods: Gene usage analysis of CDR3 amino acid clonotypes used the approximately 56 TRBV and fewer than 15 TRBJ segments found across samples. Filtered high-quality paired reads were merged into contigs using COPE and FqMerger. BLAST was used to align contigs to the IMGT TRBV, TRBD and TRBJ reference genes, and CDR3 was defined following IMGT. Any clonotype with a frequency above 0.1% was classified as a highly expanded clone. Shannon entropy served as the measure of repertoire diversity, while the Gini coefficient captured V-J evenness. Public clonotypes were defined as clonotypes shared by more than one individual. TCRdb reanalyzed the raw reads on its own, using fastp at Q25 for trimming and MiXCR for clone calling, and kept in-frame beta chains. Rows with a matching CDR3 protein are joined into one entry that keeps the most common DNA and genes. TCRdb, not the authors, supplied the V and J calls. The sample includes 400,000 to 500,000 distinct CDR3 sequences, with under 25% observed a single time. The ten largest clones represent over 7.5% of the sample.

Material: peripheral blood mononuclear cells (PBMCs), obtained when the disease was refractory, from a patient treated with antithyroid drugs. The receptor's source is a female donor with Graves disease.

Here is the DNA: TGTGCCAGCAGTTTAATTAGGACAGCCAAAAACATTCAGTACTTC. It translates as CASSLIRTAKNIQYF. Here the chain combines TRBV28 and TRBJ2-4, with the D gene uncertain. Trimming at the junction amounts to 2 bases on V and 0 bases on J, and the germline ends lie 8 bases apart. The germline V gene yields MDHEN for CDR1 and SYDVKM for CDR2. The CDR3 numbers 15 residues from cysteine through phenylalanine. The sequence is cut down to CDR3 DNA, 45 bases in frame from base 1.